This is a list of T cell receptor beta chains from one sample in a study of memory CD4+ T cells and cytomegalovirus serostatus. Measured with immunoSEQ multiplex PCR; TCRdb has only the in-frame clones, and not every one. The table lists 55,000 to 60,000 clones, about 81% of them singletons, with 0.8% to 1.2% in the top ten. Sequencing input: memory CD4+ T cells from blood. The receptors here all came from an adult in good health and CMV-seronegative. Each CDR3 is given with its conserved first and last residue.

v_call: TRBV5-1; j_call: TRBJ2-7; cdr3_aa: CASSAGSSYEQYF
v_call: TRBV5-1; j_call: TRBJ2-1; cdr3_aa: CASSSTGYHLNEQFF
v_call: TRBV5-1; j_call: TRBJ2-7; cdr3_aa: CASSLEGRGSGEQYF
v_call: TRBV6-6; j_call: TRBJ2-7; cdr3_aa: CASSYSTNRGTHEQYF
v_call: TRBV5-6; j_call: TRBJ2-5; cdr3_aa: CASSLVLGGYQQETQYF
v_call: TRBV7-3; j_call: TRBJ2-2; cdr3_aa: CASSPRTHGELFF
v_call: TRBV5-1; j_call: TRBJ2-7; cdr3_aa: CASSARTGFYEQYF
v_call: TRBV12-5; j_call: TRBJ2-1; cdr3_aa: CASGPGLAGFNEQFF
v_call: TRBV12-5; j_call: TRBJ2-7; cdr3_aa: CASGLVLVAGVYEQYF
v_call: TRBV19; j_call: TRBJ2-1; cdr3_aa: CASKGEREGWNEQFF
v_call: TRBV5-1; j_call: TRBJ2-7; cdr3_aa: CASSLTTGNVGYEQYF
v_call: TRBV14; j_call: TRBJ2-2; cdr3_aa: CASSQLRTGTGELFF
v_call: TRBV19; j_call: TRBJ2-5; cdr3_aa: CASSIPGSGETQYF
v_call: TRBV5-1; j_call: TRBJ2-1; cdr3_aa: CASSLGRTSGYNEQFF
v_call: TRBV29-1; j_call: TRBJ2-7; cdr3_aa: CSVGESLLDRAYEQYF
v_call: TRBV14; j_call: TRBJ2-2; cdr3_aa: CASSPPRSTAGELFF
v_call: TRBV5-1; j_call: TRBJ2-1; cdr3_aa: CASSPGGTSGSIHEQFF
v_call: TRBV5-1; j_call: TRBJ2-6; cdr3_aa: CASSLVSAGANVLTF
v_call: TRBV2; j_call: TRBJ1-5; cdr3_aa: CASSPSGTGDGQPQHF
v_call: TRBV7-2; j_call: TRBJ1-5; cdr3_aa: CASSSTGTGYQPQHF
v_call: TRBV30; j_call: TRBJ1-3; cdr3_aa: CAWSYGQGGNTIYF
v_call: TRBV19; j_call: TRBJ2-1; cdr3_aa: CASSPRTVDEQFF
v_call: TRBV5-1; j_call: TRBJ2-3; cdr3_aa: CASSSTGRTDTQYF
v_call: TRBV7-3; j_call: TRBJ2-3; cdr3_aa: CASSLTGLTDTQYF
v_call: TRBV19; j_call: TRBJ2-1; cdr3_aa: CASSRTSGSSYNEQFF
v_call: TRBV28; j_call: TRBJ2-7; cdr3_aa: CASSYPGTYEQYF
v_call: TRBV30; j_call: TRBJ1-3; cdr3_aa: CAWETGVVSSGNTIYF
v_call: TRBV7-2; j_call: TRBJ2-1; cdr3_aa: CASSLEPDRVNEQFF
v_call: TRBV4-2; j_call: TRBJ2-2; cdr3_aa: CASSQASGRARTGELFF
v_call: TRBV5-4; j_call: TRBJ1-2; cdr3_aa: CASSLESVYGYTF
v_call: TRBV15; j_call: TRBJ2-1; cdr3_aa: CATSRDPQGARYNEQFF
v_call: TRBV6-5; j_call: TRBJ1-5; cdr3_aa: CATRQGQGSNQPQHF